One T cell receptor (beta chain) is described in this entry. J lost 1 base, V lost 6 bases, and 3 bases had no gene match. Per germline, CDR1 MGHDK and CDR2 SYGVNS. There are 14 residues in the CDR3. The data were taken from a study of blood T cell repertoires in COVID-19. Researchers sorted participants into cohorts using their self-reported clinical history. Source study methods: Amplified reference gene primers provided the basis for estimating nucleated cell counts. Profiled with immunoSEQ multiplex PCR; TCRdb holds only in-frame clones, not every one. The DNA was the basis for D and trimming; V, J and clone size are from that table. The table lists hundreds of thousands of clones, roughly 86% of them singletons.

This sequence originates from a woman aged 25-40 years with acute COVID-19. The genes are TRBV25-1 and TRBJ1-1; 9 bases match TRBD1. Sequenced input: PBMCs or T cells enriched from blood (not recorded which). The DNA of the CDR3 is TGTGCCAGCAGCCGGGACAGGGCGAACACTGAAGCTTTCTTT. Its protein is CASSRDRANTEAFF.